This passage covers 24 T cell receptor beta chains from one sample sequenced in a study of identifying expanded T cells in peripheral blood. Here immunoSEQ multiplex PCR was the method, and the copy in TCRdb shows in-frame clones only, minus some. There are under 150,000 clones in the sample; more than 75% occur only once, and 3.3% lies in the top ten. The sample comprised blood. These receptors were obtained from a person aged 18 to 75 in good health.

This clone occurred once. J is TRBJ2-1 and V is TRBV7-9; tentatively, D is TRBD1 (5 bases). This CDR3 is built from 16 residues. V lost 4 bases, J lost 2 bases, and 15 bases lay in between. Per the germline V gene, CDR1 is SEHNR and CDR2 is FQNEAQ (reference sequence). CDR3 in amino acids: CASSSGRVQPYNEQFF. The CDR3 DNA sequence: TGTGCCAGCAGCTCAGGCAGGGTACAGCCCTACAATGAGCAGTTCTTC. Together with reference TRBV7-9 and TRBJ2-1, the CDR3 gives the full variable domain: DTGVSQNPRHKITKRGQNVTFRCDPISEHNRLYWYRQTLGQGPEFLTYFQNEAQLEKSRLLSDRFSAERPKGSFSTLEIQRTEQGDSAMYLCASSSGRVQPYNEQFFGPGTRLTVL.

The chain uses TRBV9 and TRBJ1-1; weak D call: TRBD1 (5 bases). Trimming took off 5 bases at V and 1 base at J, with 9 bases between the two ends. The CDR3 loop spans 13 amino acids. Germline CDR1 is SGDLS and CDR2 is YYNGEE. CDR3 amino acids: CASSVTGNTEAFF. In DNA form, the CDR3 reads TGTGCCAGCAGTGTCACAGGGAACACTGAAGCTTTCTTT.

The chain joins TRBV11-2 to TRBJ1-1; D remains unclear. Trimming shortened V by 5 bases and J by 4 bases, and 11 bases separated the two germline ends. The CDR3 totals 13 residues. From germline, CDR1 is SGHAT and CDR2 FQNNGV. The CDR3 DNA reads TGTGCCAGCAGCACATCGGGTTTCACTGAAGCTTTCTTT. Protein: CASSTSGFTEAFF.

The chain links TRBV7-9 to TRBJ2-2; D perhaps matches TRBD2 (5 bases). Deletions cut 4 bases from V and 7 bases from J, with 25 bases between. The CDR3 loop spans 18 amino acids. The germline CDR1 and CDR2 sequences are SEHNR and FQNEAQ (reference sequence). CDR3 DNA: TGTGCCAGCAGCTCTCGGACTCTAGATTTTATGACGGACGGGGAGCTGTTTTTT. It translates to CASSSRTLDFMTDGELFF.

The J gene is TRBJ1-3, the V gene TRBV20-1; no clear D. Germline CDR1 is DFQATT and CDR2 is SNEGSKA (reference sequence). Trimming took 5 bases from V and 0 from J, leaving 2 bases between them. The CDR3 contains 11 residues. As DNA, the CDR3 is TGCAGTGCTTACTCTGGAAACACCATATATTTT. This sequence encodes CSAYSGNTIYF.

In DNA, the CDR3 is TGTGCCAGCAGTGAACAGTTTTGGGACTATAATACGCAGTATTTT. It encodes CASSEQFWDYNTQYF. The chain has TRBV2 and TRBJ2-3; 7 positions agree with TRBD2. The germline gives CDR1 SNHLY, CDR2 FYNNEI. The V gene end was trimmed by 2 bases and the J gene end by 7 bases; junction bases not matched to a gene: 9. The CDR3 runs 15 residues.

The rearrangement uses TRBV10-3 and TRBJ2-7, with D perhaps matching TRBD1 (6 bases). This CDR3 spans 13 amino acids. Trimming took off 7 bases at V and 0 bases at J, with 10 bases between the two ends. Germline V gives CDR1 ENHRY, CDR2 SYGVKD. CDR3 region: CAIKRDNSYEQYF. The DNA of the CDR3 is TGTGCCATCAAAAGGGACAACTCCTACGAGCAGTACTTC.

The chain combines TRBV6-6 with TRBJ2-7; TRBD1 or TRBD2 may be the D gene (5 bases each). The CDR3 length is 14 residues. Per germline, CDR1 MNHNY and CDR2 SVGAGI (reference sequence). V lost 6 bases to trimming and J lost 5 bases, with 17 bases between them. This CDR3 reads CASSRHVQGDEQYF. CDR3 in DNA: TGTGCCAGCAGCCGGCATGTTCAGGGAGACGAGCAGTACTTC.

This sequence joins TRBV7-2 and TRBJ2-3, with D hard to call. Trimming cost V 7 bases and J 4 bases, with 12 bases left between them. CDR3 size: 13 residues. Germline assignment: CDR1 SGHTA and CDR2 FQGNSA. The CDR3 loop is CASNPWRADTQYF. CDR3 sequence (DNA): TGTGCCAGCAACCCATGGCGTGCAGATACGCAGTATTTT.

This clone was recorded only once. CDR3 in DNA: TGTGCCAGCAGCTTACAGGGGTCCACTGAAGCTTTCTTT. It yields the protein CASSLQGSTEAFF. The chain combines TRBV5-5 with TRBJ1-1, with 7 nucleotides matching TRBD1. Germline-derived CDR1 and CDR2 are SGHKS and YYEKEE (reference sequence). This CDR3 is 13 amino acids long. V trimming: 2 bases; J trimming: 4 bases; junction bases outside the gene matches: 2.

The chain combines TRBV28 with TRBJ1-1; D ambiguous. Trimming cost V 2 bases and J 3 bases, with 4 bases left between them. Germline loops: CDR1 MDHEN, CDR2 SYDVKM. This CDR3 is built from 12 residues. CDR3 sequence: CASSLRYTEAFF. The CDR3 nucleotides read TGTGCCAGCAGTTTACGGTACACTGAAGCTTTCTTT.

The chain has TRBV6-5 and TRBJ1-2, with TRBD1 as a possible D gene (6 bases). V gave up 2 bases and J gave up 2 bases, with 12 bases separating them. From germline, CDR1 is MNHEY and CDR2 SVGAGI. The CDR3 sequence is 15 residues long. As DNA, the CDR3 is TGTGCCAGCAGTTACGATGGGGGCGTAAACTATGGCTACACCTTC. Its protein is CASSYDGGVNYGYTF.

The genes are TRBV10-2 and TRBJ2-7, with 13 bases fitting TRBD2. The CDR3 has 17 residues. CDR1 is WSHSY, CDR2 SAAADI, per germline. The V segment lost 2 bases and the J segment 2 bases; nucleotides outside the gene matches: 6. CDR3 region: CASSEPGLAGLTYEQYF. The CDR3 DNA reads TGCGCCAGCAGTGAGCCGGGACTAGCGGGGTTAACCTACGAGCAGTACTTC.

The rearrangement uses TRBV4-1 and TRBJ2-4, with 9 positions matching TRBD1. Germline CDR1 reads MGHRA; CDR2 reads YSYEKL. With 1 base clipped from V and 5 bases from J, the junction kept 9 bases outside the gene matches. The CDR3 spans 17 residues. The CDR3 is CASSQGATGQGENIQYF. CDR3 nucleotide sequence: TGCGCCAGCAGCCAAGGAGCGACGGGACAGGGCGAAAACATTCAGTACTTC.

This clone was seen a single time. The chain is built from TRBV10-3 and TRBJ2-7, with D maybe TRBD1 (6 bases). The germline V gene has CDR1 ENHRY and CDR2 SYGVKD. The CDR3 contains 12 residues. V was pared by 5 bases and J by 4 bases, with 9 bases between. The CDR3 sequence is CAISSDSYEQYF. The CDR3 nucleotides are TGTGCCATCAGTTCGGACAGTTACGAGCAGTACTTC.

This chain uses TRBV5-1 with TRBJ2-7; D is possibly TRBD1 (6 bases). Trimming stripped 0 bases from V and 1 base from J, with 11 bases between. Looked up from germline, CDR1 is SGHRS and CDR2 is YFSETQ. This CDR3 contains 15 residues. The DNA for the CDR3 is TGCGCCAGCAGCTTGGACAGGGTGGTGTCCTACGAGCAGTACTTC. This sequence encodes CASSLDRVVSYEQYF.

The rearrangement uses TRBV21-1 and TRBJ2-5; the table names TRBD1, a call not compared with the DNA. TRBV21-1 is termed a pseudogene. There are 14 residues in the CDR3. The CDR3 DNA reads TGTGCCAGCAGCAAACGACAGCTGCAAGAGACCCAGTACTTC. It translates to CASSKRQLQETQYF.

This chain connects TRBV2 to TRBJ1-2; tentatively, D is TRBD1 (6 bases). The V gene's germline CDR1 is SNHLY and CDR2 FYNNEI. The CDR3 is made up of 13 amino acids. Trimming took off 6 bases at V and 6 bases at J, with 14 bases between the two ends. The CDR3 reads CASSAQGLDGYTF. CDR3 DNA: TGTGCCAGCAGCGCTCAGGGGTTAGATGGCTACACCTTC.

The V gene is TRBV7-2, the J gene TRBJ2-7, with 8 bases matching TRBD1. CDR1 SGHTA and CDR2 FQGNSA come from the germline V gene. The junction had 7 bases not matched to a gene; V was cut back by 4 bases and J by 2 bases. The CDR3 has 15 residues. The CDR3 here is CASSSPTTGAYEQYF. The CDR3 DNA reads as TGTGCCAGCAGCTCCCCCACGACAGGGGCCTACGAGCAGTACTTC.

In its sample, this clone was seen a few times. V and J are TRBV11-2 and TRBJ1-2; D call uncertain. V was clipped by 1 base and J by 9 bases, with 12 bases between them. Per germline, CDR1 SGHAT and CDR2 FQNNGV. CDR3 size: 13 residues. CDR3 in amino acids: CASSLGGSGRYTF. Written as DNA, the CDR3 is TGTGCCAGCAGCTTAGGTGGAAGCGGACGCTACACCTTC.

The chain couples TRBV10-3 to TRBJ2-1, with 9 bases matching TRBD2. The CDR3 totals 13 residues. Losses at the gene ends were 8 bases for V and 7 bases for J; bases not matched to a gene: 6. In germline, CDR1 is ENHRY, CDR2 SYGVKD. This CDR3 is CAIGTSRFNEQFF. In DNA, the CDR3 is TGTGCCATCGGGACTAGCCGGTTTAATGAGCAGTTCTTC.

The V call is TRBV28, the J call TRBJ2-3; TRBD1 matches 7 bases. The CDR3 is 13 amino acids. J gave up 1 base and V 10 bases, and 5 bases lay outside the gene matches. In germline, CDR1 is MDHEN, CDR2 SYDVKM. The CDR3 DNA sequence: TGTGCCACCCGACAGGGTGGCACAGATACGCAGTATTTT. It is translated as CATRQGGTDTQYF.

The chain combines TRBV5-1 with TRBJ2-4; no firm D call. V was pared by 0 bases and J by 0 bases, with 4 bases between. Germline loops: CDR1 SGHRS, CDR2 YFSETQ. The CDR3 is 14 residues long. CDR3 bases: TGCGCCAGCAGCTTGGGCGAAGCCAAAAACATTCAGTACTTC. It codes for CASSLGEAKNIQYF.

This chain connects TRBV5-1 to TRBJ2-7; D is ambiguous. Per germline, CDR1 SGHRS and CDR2 YFSETQ. Trimming took off 2 bases at V and 6 bases at J, with 15 bases between the two ends. This CDR3 spans 14 amino acids. CDR3 sequence reads: CASSFGAPRSEQYF. The CDR3 region has the DNA TGCGCCAGCAGCTTTGGTGCCCCGAGGAGCGAGCAGTACTTC.